The 7 T cell receptor beta chains in this list originate from one sample, sequenced in a study of Graves' ophthalmopathy and Graves' hyperthyroidism. The study amplified TCR beta CDR3 regions using RNA transcripts. The library came from an HTBI-primed first-round RT-PCR and a second-round multiplex PCR. One entry per CDR3 protein results from TCRdb running MiXCR on the multiplex PCR reads. The data hold nearly 400,000 distinct CDR3 sequences, with around 17% observed a single time. The sequenced material came from peripheral blood. All receptors come from a woman between 18 and 30 years old with Graves' ophthalmopathy.

This clonotype was recorded once. The chain's CDR3 is CASQMSETQYF. The CDR3 region has the DNA TGTGCCAGCCAGATGAGTGAGACCCAGTACTTC. The rearrangement links TRBV6-2 or TRBV6-3 to TRBJ2-5; D is unresolved. Trimming removed 8 bases from V and 5 bases from J, with 9 bases in between. Germline V lookup: CDR1 MNHEY, CDR2 SVGEGT. The CDR3 extends over 11 amino acids.

This clonotype was counted at least ten times. The chain combines TRBV11-2 with TRBJ2-2; 9 nucleotides align to TRBD2. Germline loops: CDR1 SGHAT, CDR2 FQNNGV. V was clipped by 5 bases and J by 6 bases; unmatched bases: 13. The CDR3 runs 17 residues. The DNA for the CDR3 is TGTGCCAGCAGCCCCCTGGGGAGCGGGGGGAAGGCCGGGGAGCTGTTTTTT. Its translation: CASSPLGSGGKAGELFF.

Many counts were recorded for this clonotype. The chain is built from TRBV20-1 and TRBJ2-6, with D unresolved. Per germline, CDR1 DFQATT and CDR2 SNEGSKA (reference sequence). Trimming removed 0 bases at V and 0 bases at J, with 3 bases between. The length of the CDR3 is 14 residues. CDR3 loop: CSAREASGANVLTF. In DNA form, the CDR3 reads TGCAGTGCTAGAGAAGCCTCTGGGGCCAACGTCCTGACTTTC.

This clonotype was counted many times. The rearrangement uses TRBV2 and TRBJ1-6; maybe TRBD1 (6 bases). Trimming took 8 bases from V and 14 from J, leaving 25 bases between them. The length of the CDR3 is 15 residues. The germline CDR1 and CDR2 sequences are SNHLY and FYNNEI. Here the CDR3 reads CASLRGTGQEGALHF. In DNA form, the CDR3 reads TGTGCCAGCTTACGCGGAACAGGGCAGGAGGGGGCCCTCCACTTT.

At least ten counts were recorded for this clonotype. V usage is TRBV28 and J usage is TRBJ1-5; TRBD1 matches at 11 bases. The CDR3 spans 14 residues. After removal of 6 bases from V and 6 bases from J, the junction contained 4 bases not matched to a gene. Germline V CDR1 and CDR2: MDHEN, SYDVKM. CDR3 loop: CASSGDRGVQPQHF. DNA of the CDR3: TGTGCCAGCAGCGGGGACAGGGGGGTTCAGCCCCAGCATTTT.

This clonotype has ten or more counts. This chain joins TRBV28 and TRBJ2-7; D is ambiguous. V was shortened by 2 bases and J by 2 bases, with 10 bases between the two germline ends. This CDR3 has 14 amino acids. Germline loops: CDR1 MDHEN, CDR2 SYDVKM. The CDR3 sequence: CASSLQAPTYEQYF. Here the CDR3 DNA reads TGTGCCAGCAGTTTACAGGCCCCTACCTACGAGCAGTACTTC.

This clonotype was found many times. This chain joins TRBV7-9 and TRBJ1-5; TRBD1 matches at 9 bases. The CDR3 is made up of 14 amino acids. Germline values: CDR1 SEHNR, CDR2 FQNEAQ (reference sequence). The trim removed 4 bases at V and 4 bases at J, leaving 2 bases unmatched. CDR3 region: CASSWGTGNQPQHF. CDR3 nucleotides: TGTGCCAGCAGCTGGGGGACAGGGAATCAGCCCCAGCATTTT.